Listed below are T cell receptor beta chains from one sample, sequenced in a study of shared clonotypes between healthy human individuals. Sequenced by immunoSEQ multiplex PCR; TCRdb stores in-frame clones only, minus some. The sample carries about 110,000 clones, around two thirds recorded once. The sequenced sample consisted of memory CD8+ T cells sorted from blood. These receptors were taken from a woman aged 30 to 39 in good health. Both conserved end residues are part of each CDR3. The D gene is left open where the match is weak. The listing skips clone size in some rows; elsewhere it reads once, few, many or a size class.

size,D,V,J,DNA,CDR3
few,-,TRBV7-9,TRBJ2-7,TGTGCCAGCACGAGACAGACCTCCTACGAGCAGTACTTC,CASTRQTSYEQYF
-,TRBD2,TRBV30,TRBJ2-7,TGTGCCTGGTCCTTAGCGGGACCCTACGAGCAGTACTTC,CAWSLAGPYEQYF
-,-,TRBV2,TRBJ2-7,TGTGCCAGCAGTTATCGGGTGGCCTACGAGCAGTACTTC,CASSYRVAYEQYF
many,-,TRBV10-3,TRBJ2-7,TGTGCCATCAGTGAAGACGGGGTAGGGGTGTACTTC,CAISEDGVGVYF
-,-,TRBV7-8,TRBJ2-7,TGTGCCAGCAGCTTAGAGGCCGCAGACTACTACGAGCAGTACTTC,CASSLEAADYYEQYF
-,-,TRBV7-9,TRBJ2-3,TGTGCCAGCAGCGCCTCCCTAGGGTCGGATACGCAGTATTTT,CASSASLGSDTQYF
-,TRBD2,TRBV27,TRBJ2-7,TGTGCCAGCAGTCCATGGCCTAGCGGGTCCTACGAGCAGTACTTC,CASSPWPSGSYEQYF
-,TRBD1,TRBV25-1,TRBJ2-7,TGTGCCAGCAGTGATTTGAAGGCCGACAGGGCTAACTACGAGCAGTACTTC,CASSDLKADRANYEQYF
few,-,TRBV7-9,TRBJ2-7,TGTGCCAGCGTTCCAGGCACATCACCCCTGGTCGAGCAGTACTTC,CASVPGTSPLVEQYF
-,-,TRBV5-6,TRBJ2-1,TGTGCCAGCAGCTTGCAGGACAGTAAGCAGTTCTTC,CASSLQDSKQFF
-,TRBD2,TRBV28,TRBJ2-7,TGTGCCAGCAGTTTATGGACTAGCGAACCGTACGAGCAGTACTTC,CASSLWTSEPYEQYF
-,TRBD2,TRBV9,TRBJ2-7,TGTGCCAGCAGCGTAGGCTCGGGAGGGCCAGTCTACGAGCAGTACTTC,CASSVGSGGPVYEQYF
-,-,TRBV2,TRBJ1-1,TGTGCCAGCAGTAAAAGGCGGGACGCTATTTACACTGAAGCTTTCTTT,CASSKRRDAIYTEAFF
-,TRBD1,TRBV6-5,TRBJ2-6,TGTGCCAGCACGACAGGGGAAGCCAACGTCCTGACTTTC,CASTTGEANVLTF
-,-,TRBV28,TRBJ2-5,TGTGCCAGCAGTTTTGGGGGTGAAGAGACCCAGTACTTC,CASSFGGEETQYF
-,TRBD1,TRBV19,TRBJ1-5,TGTGCCAGTACTACAGGGGCAGGGCAGCCCCAGCATTTT,CASTTGAGQPQHF
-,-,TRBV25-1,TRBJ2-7,TGTGCCAGCAGTGAAGAGTTTAGTGACTACGAGCAGTACTTC,CASSEEFSDYEQYF
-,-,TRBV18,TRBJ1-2,TGTGCCAGCTCACCACCAGGCGGCAGGCAGAGATTCTATGGCTACACCTTC,CASSPPGGRQRFYGYTF
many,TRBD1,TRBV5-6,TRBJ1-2,TGTGCCAGCAGCTTGGACAGGGGTACGGATGGCTACACCTTC,CASSLDRGTDGYTF
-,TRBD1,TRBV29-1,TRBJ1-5,TGCAGCGTTCAGGACAGGGTAGGTCAGCCCCAGCATTTT,CSVQDRVGQPQHF
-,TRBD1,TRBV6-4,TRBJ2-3,TGTGCCAGTTCCGGGACAGGGGGTTCGGATACGCAGTATTTT,CASSGTGGSDTQYF
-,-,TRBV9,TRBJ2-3,TGTGCCAGCAGCGTAGGGACCGAAACAGATACGCAGTATTTT,CASSVGTETDTQYF
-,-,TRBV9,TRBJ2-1,TGTGCCAGCAGCCCCGCGGAGGGGCAGGGGTGGAATGAGCAGTTCTTC,CASSPAEGQGWNEQFF
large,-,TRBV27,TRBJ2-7,TGTGCCACCTTTACGAGCTCCTACGAGCAGTACTTC,CATFTSSYEQYF
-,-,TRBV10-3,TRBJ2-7,TGTGCCATCAGTGAGTCGCCTAACGAGCAGTACTTC,CAISESPNEQYF
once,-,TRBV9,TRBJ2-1,TGTGCCAGCAGCGTAGTGAGCGGCAATGAGCAGTTCTTC,CASSVVSGNEQFF
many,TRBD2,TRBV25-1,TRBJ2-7,TGTGCCAGCAGTGGAGCGGGAGAAAGGGAGCAGTACTTC,CASSGAGEREQYF
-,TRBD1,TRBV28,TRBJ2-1,TGTGCCAGCAGTATTACAACCGGGACAGGGTATGAGCAGTTCTTC,CASSITTGTGYEQFF
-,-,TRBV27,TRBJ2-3,TGTGCCAGCAGTTTTTCACTAGACGGGGATACGCAGTATTTT,CASSFSLDGDTQYF
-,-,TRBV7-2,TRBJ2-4,TGTGCCAGCAGCTTAGGATCCCTCCCGGGGTTGGGGGCGCCCAGGCCGTACTTC,CASSLGSLPGLGAPRPYF
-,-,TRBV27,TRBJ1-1,TGTGCCAGCAGTTTGTACCTGAACACTGAAGCTTTCTTT,CASSLYLNTEAFF
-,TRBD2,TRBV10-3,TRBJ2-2,TGTGCCATCAGTCTCTTAGCGGGAAGAACCGGGGAGCTGTTTTTT,CAISLLAGRTGELFF
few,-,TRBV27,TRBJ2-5,TGTGCCAGCAGTTCGAACCCCGGAGGGGAGGCCACCCTCCAAGAGACCCAGTACTTC,CASSSNPGGEATLQETQYF
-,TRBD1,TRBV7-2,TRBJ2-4,TGTGCCAGCAGCATTACAGGGGATCAGTACTTC,CASSITGDQYF
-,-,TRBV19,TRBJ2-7,TGTGGAGGGATCCCCTACGAGCAGTACTTC,CGGIPYEQYF
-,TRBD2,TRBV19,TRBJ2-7,TGTGCCAGTAGCCTTTTCTACGGGACTAGCGGGACCTACGAGCAGTACTTC,CASSLFYGTSGTYEQYF